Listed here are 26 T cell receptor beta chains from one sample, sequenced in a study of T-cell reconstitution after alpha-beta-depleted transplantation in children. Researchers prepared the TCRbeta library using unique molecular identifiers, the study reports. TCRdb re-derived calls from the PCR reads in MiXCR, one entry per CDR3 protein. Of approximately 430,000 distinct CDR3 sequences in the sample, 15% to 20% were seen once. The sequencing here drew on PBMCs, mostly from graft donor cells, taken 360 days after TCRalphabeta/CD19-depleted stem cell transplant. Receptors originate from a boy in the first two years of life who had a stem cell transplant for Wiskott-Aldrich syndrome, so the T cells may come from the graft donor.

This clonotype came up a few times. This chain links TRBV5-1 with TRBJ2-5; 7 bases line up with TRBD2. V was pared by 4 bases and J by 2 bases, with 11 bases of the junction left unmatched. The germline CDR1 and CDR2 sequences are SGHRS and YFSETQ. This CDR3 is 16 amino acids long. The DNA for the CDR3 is TGCGCCAGCAGCCGATCACCGGGGGGTAGGCAAGAGACCCAGTACTTC. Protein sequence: CASSRSPGGRQETQYF.

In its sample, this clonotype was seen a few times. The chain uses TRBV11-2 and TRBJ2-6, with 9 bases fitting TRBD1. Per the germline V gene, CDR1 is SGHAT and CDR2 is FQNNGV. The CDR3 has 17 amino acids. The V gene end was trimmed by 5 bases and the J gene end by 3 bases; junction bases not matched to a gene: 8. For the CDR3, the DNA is TGTGCCAGCAGCCTACTTTGGACAGGGGTTGGGGCCAACGTCCTGACTTTC. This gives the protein CASSLLWTGVGANVLTF.

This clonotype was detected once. The CDR3 bases are TGTGCCAGCAGCGCCTCCGCTGGGGGGGCCTACAATGAGCAGTTCTTC. It specifies CASSASAGGAYNEQFF. The chain combines TRBV5-4 with TRBJ2-1, with TRBD2 matching 7 bases. Germline values: CDR1 SGHNT, CDR2 YYREEE (reference sequence). With 4 bases clipped from V and 2 bases from J, the junction kept 9 bases outside the gene matches. The CDR3 spans 16 residues.

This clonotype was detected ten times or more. The CDR3 coding sequence is TGTGCCAGCAGCCGACGGTACAATGAGCAGTTCTTC. It codes for CASSRRYNEQFF. The V and J genes are TRBV6-2 or TRBV6-3 and TRBJ2-1; D not certain. V lost 6 bases, J lost 4 bases, and 7 bases lay in between. The V gene's germline CDR1 is MNHEY and CDR2 SVGEGT. The CDR3 length is 12 residues.

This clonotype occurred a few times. The DNA of the CDR3 is TGCGCCAGCAGCCAGCCACCGGGACAGAGACTAAAAAGCTCCTACAATGAGCAGTTCTTC. It encodes CASSQPPGQRLKSSYNEQFF. The rearrangement links TRBV4-1 to TRBJ2-1, with 7 bases fitting TRBD1. Germline V lookup: CDR1 MGHRA, CDR2 YSYEKL. This CDR3 has 20 residues. The V segment lost 3 bases and the J segment 0 bases; nucleotides outside the gene matches: 17.

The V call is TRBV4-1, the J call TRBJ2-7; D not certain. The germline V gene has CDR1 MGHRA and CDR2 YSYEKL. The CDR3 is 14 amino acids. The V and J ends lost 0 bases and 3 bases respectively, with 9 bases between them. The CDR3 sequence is CASSQERHFYEQYF. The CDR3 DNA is TGCGCCAGCAGCCAAGAGAGACATTTCTACGAGCAGTACTTC.

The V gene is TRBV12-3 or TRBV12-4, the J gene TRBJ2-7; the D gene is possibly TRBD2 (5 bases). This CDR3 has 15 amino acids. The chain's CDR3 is CASSERARGIYEQYF. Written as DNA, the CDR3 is TGTGCTAGCTCCGAGAGGGCCCGTGGCATCTACGAGCAGTACTTC.

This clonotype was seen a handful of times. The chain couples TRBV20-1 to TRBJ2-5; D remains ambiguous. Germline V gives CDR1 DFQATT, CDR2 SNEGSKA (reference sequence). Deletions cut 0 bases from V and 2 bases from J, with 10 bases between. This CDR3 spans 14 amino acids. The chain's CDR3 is CSARDLGWQETQYF. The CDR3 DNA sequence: TGCAGTGCTAGAGATCTAGGGTGGCAAGAGACCCAGTACTTC.

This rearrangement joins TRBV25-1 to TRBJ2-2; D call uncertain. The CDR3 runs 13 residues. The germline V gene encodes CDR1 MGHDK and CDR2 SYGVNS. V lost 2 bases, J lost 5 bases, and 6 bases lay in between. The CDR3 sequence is CASSEPLTGELFF. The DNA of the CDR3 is TGTGCCAGCAGTGAACCATTGACCGGGGAGCTGTTTTTT.

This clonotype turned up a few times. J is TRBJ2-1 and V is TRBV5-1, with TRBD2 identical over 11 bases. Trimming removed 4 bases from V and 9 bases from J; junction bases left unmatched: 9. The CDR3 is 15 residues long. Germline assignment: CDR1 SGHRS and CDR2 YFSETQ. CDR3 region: CASSPQALAGGEQFF. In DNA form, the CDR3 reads TGCGCCAGCAGCCCCCAGGCTCTAGCGGGGGGTGAGCAGTTCTTC.

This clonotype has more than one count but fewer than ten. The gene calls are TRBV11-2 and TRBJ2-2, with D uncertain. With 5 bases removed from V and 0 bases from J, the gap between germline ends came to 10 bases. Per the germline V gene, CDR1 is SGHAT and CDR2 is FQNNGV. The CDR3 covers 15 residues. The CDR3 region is CASSGARSNTGELFF. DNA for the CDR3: TGTGCCAGCAGCGGAGCGCGTTCGAACACCGGGGAGCTGTTTTTT. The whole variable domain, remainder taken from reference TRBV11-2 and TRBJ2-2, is EAGVAQSPRYKIIEKRQSVAFWCNPISGHATLYWYQQILGQGPKLLIQFQNNGVVDDSQLPKDRFSAERLKGVDSTLKIQPAKLEDSAVYLCASSGARSNTGELFFGEGSRLTVL.

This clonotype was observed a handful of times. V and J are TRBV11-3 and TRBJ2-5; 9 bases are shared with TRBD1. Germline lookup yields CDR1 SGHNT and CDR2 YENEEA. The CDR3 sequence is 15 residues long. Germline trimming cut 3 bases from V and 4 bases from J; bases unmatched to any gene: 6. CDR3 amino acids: CASSLRQGEGETQYF. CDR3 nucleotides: TGTGCCAGCAGCTTGAGACAGGGGGAAGGAGAGACCCAGTACTTC.

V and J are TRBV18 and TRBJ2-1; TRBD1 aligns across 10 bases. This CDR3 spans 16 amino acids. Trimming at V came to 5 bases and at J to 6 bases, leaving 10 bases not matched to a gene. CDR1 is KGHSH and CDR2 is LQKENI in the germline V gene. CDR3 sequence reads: CASSSWDRGRGNEQFF. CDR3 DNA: TGTGCCAGCTCATCCTGGGACAGGGGACGGGGCAATGAGCAGTTCTTC.

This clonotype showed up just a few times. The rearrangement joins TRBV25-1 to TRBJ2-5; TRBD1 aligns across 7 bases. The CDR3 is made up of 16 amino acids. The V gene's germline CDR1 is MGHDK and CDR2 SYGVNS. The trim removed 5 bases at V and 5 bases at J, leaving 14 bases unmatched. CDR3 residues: CASSYQRQGLVETQYF. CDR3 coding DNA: TGTGCCAGCAGTTACCAAAGACAGGGTCTGGTGGAGACCCAGTACTTC. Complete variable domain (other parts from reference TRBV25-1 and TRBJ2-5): EADIYQTPRYLVIGTGKKITLECSQTMGHDKMYWYQQDPGMELHLIHYSYGVNSTEKGDLSSESTVSRIRTEHFPLTLESARPSHTSQYLCASSYQRQGLVETQYFGPGTRLLVL.

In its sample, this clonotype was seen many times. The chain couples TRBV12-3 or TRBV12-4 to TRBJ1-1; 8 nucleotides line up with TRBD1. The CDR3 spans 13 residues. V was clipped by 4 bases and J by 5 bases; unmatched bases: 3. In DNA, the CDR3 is TGTGCCAGCAGTTCCCGACAGGGGACTGAAGCTTTCTTT. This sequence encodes CASSSRQGTEAFF.

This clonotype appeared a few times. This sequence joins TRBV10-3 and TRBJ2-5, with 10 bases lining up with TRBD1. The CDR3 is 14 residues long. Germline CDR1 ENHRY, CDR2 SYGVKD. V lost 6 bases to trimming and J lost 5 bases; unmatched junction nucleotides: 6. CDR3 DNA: TGTGCCATCAGGACCGGGACAGGGGTGGAGACCCAGTACTTC. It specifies CAIRTGTGVETQYF.

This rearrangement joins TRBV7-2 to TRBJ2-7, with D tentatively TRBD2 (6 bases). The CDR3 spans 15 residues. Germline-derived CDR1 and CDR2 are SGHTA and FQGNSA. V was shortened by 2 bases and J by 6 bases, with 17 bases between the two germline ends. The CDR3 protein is CASSLSGVGGIEQYF. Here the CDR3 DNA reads TGTGCCAGCAGCTTAAGTGGGGTGGGGGGTATCGAGCAGTACTTC.

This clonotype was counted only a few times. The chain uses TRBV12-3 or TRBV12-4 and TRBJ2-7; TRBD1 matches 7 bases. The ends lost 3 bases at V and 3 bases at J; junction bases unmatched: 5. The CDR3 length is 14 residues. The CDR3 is CASSFGQVNYEQYF. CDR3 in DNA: TGTGCCAGCAGTTTTGGACAGGTTAACTACGAGCAGTACTTC.

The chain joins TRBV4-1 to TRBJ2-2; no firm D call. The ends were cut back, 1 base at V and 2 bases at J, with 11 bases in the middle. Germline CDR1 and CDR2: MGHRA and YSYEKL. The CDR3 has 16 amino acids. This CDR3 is CASSQVWGFNTGELFF. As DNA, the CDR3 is TGCGCCAGCAGCCAAGTTTGGGGATTTAACACCGGGGAGCTGTTTTTT.

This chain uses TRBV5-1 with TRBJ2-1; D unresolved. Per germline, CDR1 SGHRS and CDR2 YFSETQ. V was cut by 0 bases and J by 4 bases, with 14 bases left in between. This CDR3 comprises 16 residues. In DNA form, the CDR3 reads TGCGCCAGCAGCTTGGCCATACCAATCGCGTACAATGAGCAGTTCTTC. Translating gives CASSLAIPIAYNEQFF. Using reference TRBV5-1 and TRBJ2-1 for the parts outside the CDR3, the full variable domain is KAGVTQTPRYLIKTRGQQVTLSCSPISGHRSVSWYQQTPGQGLQFLFEYFSETQRNKGNFPGRFSGRQFSNSRSEMNVSTLELGDSALYLCASSLAIPIAYNEQFFGPGTRLTVL.

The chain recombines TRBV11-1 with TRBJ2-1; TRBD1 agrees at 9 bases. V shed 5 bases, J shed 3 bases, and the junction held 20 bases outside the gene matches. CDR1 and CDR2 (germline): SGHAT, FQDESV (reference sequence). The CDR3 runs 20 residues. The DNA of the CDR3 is TGTGCCAGCAGCCCCGTATATAACCCGGGACAGGGACGAATCTACAATGAGCAGTTCTTC. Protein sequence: CASSPVYNPGQGRIYNEQFF.

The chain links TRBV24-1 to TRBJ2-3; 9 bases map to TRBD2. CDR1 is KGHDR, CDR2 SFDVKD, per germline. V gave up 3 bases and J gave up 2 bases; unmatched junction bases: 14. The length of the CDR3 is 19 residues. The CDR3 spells CATSDPPQIAGADTDTQYF. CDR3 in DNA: TGTGCCACCAGTGATCCACCTCAGATAGCGGGAGCCGACACAGATACGCAGTATTTT.

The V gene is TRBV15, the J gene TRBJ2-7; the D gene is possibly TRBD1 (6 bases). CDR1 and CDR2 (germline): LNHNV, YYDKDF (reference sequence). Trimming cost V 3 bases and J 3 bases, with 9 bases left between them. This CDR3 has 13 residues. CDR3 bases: TGTGCCACCAGCAGCGGACAGCGCTACGAGCAGTACTTC. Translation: CATSSGQRYEQYF.

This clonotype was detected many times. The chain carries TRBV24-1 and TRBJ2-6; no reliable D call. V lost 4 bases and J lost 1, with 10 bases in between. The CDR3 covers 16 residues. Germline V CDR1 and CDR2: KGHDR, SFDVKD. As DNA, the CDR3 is TGTGCCACCAGTGAACCTGACAAGTCTGGGGCCAACGTCCTGACTTTC. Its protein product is CATSEPDKSGANVLTF.

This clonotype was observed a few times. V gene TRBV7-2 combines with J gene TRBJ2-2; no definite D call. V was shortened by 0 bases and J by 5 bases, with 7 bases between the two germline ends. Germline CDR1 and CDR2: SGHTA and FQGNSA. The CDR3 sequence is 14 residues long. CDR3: CASSLAFRTGELFF. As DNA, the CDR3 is TGTGCCAGCAGCTTAGCGTTTAGAACCGGGGAGCTGTTTTTT.

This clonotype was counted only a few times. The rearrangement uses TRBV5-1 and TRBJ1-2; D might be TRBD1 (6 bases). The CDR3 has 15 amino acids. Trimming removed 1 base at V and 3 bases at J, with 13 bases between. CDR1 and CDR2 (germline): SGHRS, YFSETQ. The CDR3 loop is CASSLTGFYDYGYTF. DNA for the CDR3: TGCGCCAGCAGCTTGACAGGGTTTTACGACTATGGCTACACCTTC.